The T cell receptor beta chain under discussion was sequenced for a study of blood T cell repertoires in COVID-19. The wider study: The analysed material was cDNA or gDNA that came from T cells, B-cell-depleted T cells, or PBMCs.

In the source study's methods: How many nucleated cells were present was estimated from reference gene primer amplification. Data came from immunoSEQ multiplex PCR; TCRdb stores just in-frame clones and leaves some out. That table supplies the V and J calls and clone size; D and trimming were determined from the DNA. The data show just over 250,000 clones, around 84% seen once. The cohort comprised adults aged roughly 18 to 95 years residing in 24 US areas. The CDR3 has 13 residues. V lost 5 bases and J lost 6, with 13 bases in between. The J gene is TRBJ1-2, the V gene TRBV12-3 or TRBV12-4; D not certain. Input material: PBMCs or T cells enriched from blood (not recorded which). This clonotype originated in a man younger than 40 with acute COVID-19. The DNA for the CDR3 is TGTGCCAGCAGTCACGGGGATGGCGATGGCTACACCTTC. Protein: CASSHGDGDGYTF.